These 28 T cell receptor beta chains were sequenced from one sample in a study of blood T cell repertoires in COVID-19. Using immunoSEQ multiplex PCR, the repertoire was profiled, and TCRdb retains in-frame clones only, with some absent. The sample carries about 180,000 clones, almost 85% recorded once. The sequencing input was peripheral blood. These receptors were taken from a man between 18 and 29 years old with active or convalescent COVID-19.

V is TRBV18 and J is TRBJ2-1; D might be TRBD1 (6 bases). V was clipped by 3 bases and J by 5 bases, with 17 bases between them. CDR3 length equals 16 residues. CDR1 is KGHSH, CDR2 LQKENI, per germline. As DNA, the CDR3 is TGTGCCAGCTCACCGATCTCAATCAGGGGTAACAATGAGCAGTTCTTC. Residues: CASSPISIRGNNEQFF.

This clone was seen a handful of times. The CDR3 DNA reads as TGTGCCACCGCACAGGGGGTATCTGGAAACACCATATATTTT. It codes for CATAQGVSGNTIYF. The V gene is TRBV2, the J gene TRBJ1-3, with 8 bases matching TRBD1. The CDR3 has 14 residues. Trimming cost V 10 bases and J 1 base; bases outside gene matches: 6. Germline V gene data show CDR1 as SNHLY and CDR2 as FYNNEI.

Only a few counts were recorded for this clone. The chain employs TRBV4-2 and TRBJ2-1; 10 bases map to TRBD2. The J segment lost 13 bases and the V segment lost 4 bases, leaving 7 bases of the junction unmatched. The CDR3 covers 13 residues. Germline V gene lookup returns CDR1 LGHNA and CDR2 YNFKEQ. CDR3 nucleotide sequence: TGTGCCAGCAGCCCTTCTGGGACTAGCGTCCAGTTCTTC. Amino acids: CASSPSGTSVQFF.

The rearrangement uses TRBV15 and TRBJ2-3; maybe TRBD1 (5 bases). Trimming took off 1 base at V and 2 bases at J, with 13 bases between the two ends. The CDR3 runs to 16 residues. The germline V gene encodes CDR1 LNHNV and CDR2 YYDKDF (reference sequence). CDR3 in amino acids: CATSRGSDTFTDTQYF. DNA of the CDR3: TGTGCCACCAGCAGAGGCTCGGACACTTTCACAGATACGCAGTATTTT. Together with reference TRBV15 and TRBJ2-3, the CDR3 gives the full variable domain: DAMVIQNPRYQVTQFGKPVTLSCSQTLNHNVMYWYQQKSSQAPKLLFHYYDKDFNNEADTPDNFQSRRPNTSFCFLDIRSPGLGDTAMYLCATSRGSDTFTDTQYFGPGTRLTVL.

J is TRBJ2-3 and V is TRBV6-5; 7 positions agree with TRBD1. V lost 7 bases to trimming and J lost 10 bases; unmatched junction nucleotides: 14. This CDR3 comprises 14 residues. The germline V gene has CDR1 MNHEY and CDR2 SVGAGI. The CDR3 is CASTPRGQQKAQYF. CDR3 coding DNA: TGTGCCAGCACTCCAAGGGGACAGCAGAAGGCGCAGTATTTT.

This clone was recorded once. V usage is TRBV7-3 and J usage is TRBJ2-3; TRBD2 might be the D (6 bases). There are 18 residues in the CDR3. V was pared by 1 base and J by 2 bases, with 19 bases between. Looked up from germline, CDR1 is SGHTA and CDR2 is FQGTGA. The CDR3: CASSLRGDGDGTTDTQYF. For the CDR3, the DNA is TGTGCCAGCAGCTTAAGGGGGGACGGGGACGGAACCACAGATACGCAGTATTTT.

This clone was counted a single time. V and J are TRBV5-6 and TRBJ1-2; D may be TRBD1 (5 bases). The V and J ends lost 3 bases and 5 bases respectively, with 14 bases between them. The CDR3 runs to 14 residues. CDR1 SGHDT and CDR2 YYEEEE come from the germline V gene. The CDR3 sequence is CASSSRAKGYGYTF. For the CDR3, the DNA is TGTGCCAGCAGCTCCAGGGCAAAGGGGTATGGCTACACCTTC.

The table lists this clone with a few counts. V is TRBV5-1 and J is TRBJ2-2, with 14 positions matching TRBD2. Germline trimming cut 4 bases from V and 5 bases from J; bases unmatched to any gene: 7. CDR1 and CDR2 (germline): SGHRS, YFSETQ. The CDR3 sequence is 17 residues long. In nucleotides, the CDR3 is TGCGCCAGCAGCGGCGGACTAGCGGGGGGCCTGACCGGGGAGCTGTTTTTT. Translated: CASSGGLAGGLTGELFF.

This chain links TRBV14 with TRBJ2-1, with D maybe TRBD1 (5 bases). Per germline, CDR1 SGHDN and CDR2 FVKESK. Trimming left V 8 bases short and J 4 bases short, with 15 bases between. The CDR3 is 14 residues long. The CDR3 loop reads CASRKETGYNEQFF. The DNA for the CDR3 is TGTGCCAGCCGGAAAGAAACAGGTTACAATGAGCAGTTCTTC.

The gene calls are TRBV5-4 and TRBJ2-5; 8 bases are a match to TRBD1. This CDR3 comprises 13 residues. Unmatched junction bases numbered 3, after V lost 5 bases and J lost 3 bases. The germline V gene encodes CDR1 SGHNT and CDR2 YYREEE (reference sequence). DNA for the CDR3: TGTGCCAGCAGACAGACAGGGGAAGAGACCCAGTACTTC. Translated, it gives CASRQTGEETQYF. Full variable domain (missing parts from reference TRBV5-4 and TRBJ2-5): ETGVTQSPTHLIKTRGQQVTLRCSSQSGHNTVSWYQQALGQGPQFIFQYYREEENGRGNFPPRFSGLQFPNYSSELNVNALELDDSALYLCASRQTGEETQYFGPGTRLLVL.

The chain uses TRBV19 and TRBJ2-3; 8 bases fit TRBD1. Germline CDR1 is LNHDA and CDR2 is SQIVND (reference sequence). The CDR3 totals 17 residues. J gave up 0 bases and V 0 bases, and 5 bases lay outside the gene matches. The CDR3 DNA follows: TGTGCCAGTAGTATAGATCTGGACAGGGCAAGCACAGATACGCAGTATTTT. It yields the protein CASSIDLDRASTDTQYF.

The chain combines TRBV19 with TRBJ1-3; tentative D call: TRBD1 (5 bases). V lost 3 bases and J 4 bases, leaving 10 bases between the germline ends. Germline CDR1 reads LNHDA; CDR2 reads SQIVND (reference sequence). This CDR3 region has 14 residues. The CDR3 loop is CASSMNRLGNTIYF. The CDR3 nucleotides are TGTGCCAGTAGTATGAACAGGTTGGGAAACACCATATATTTT.

V usage is TRBV6-6 and J usage is TRBJ1-5; the match to TRBD1 covers 7 bases. V lost 0 bases to trimming and J lost 2 bases; unmatched junction nucleotides: 1. Germline CDR1 and CDR2: MNHNY and SVGAGI (reference sequence). This CDR3 has 15 amino acids. For the CDR3, the DNA is TGTGCCAGCAGTTACTCAGGGGGCCGCAATCAGCCCCAGCATTTT. Translated, it gives CASSYSGGRNQPQHF.

This chain joins TRBV29-1 and TRBJ2-7, with 12 bases aligning to TRBD1. The CDR3 loop spans 14 amino acids. Germline CDR1 SQVTM, CDR2 ANQGSEA. After removal of 6 bases from V and 5 bases from J, the junction contained 8 bases not matched to a gene. The CDR3: CSVGTGGKGDEQYF. CDR3 nucleotides: TGCAGCGTAGGGACAGGGGGCAAAGGCGACGAGCAGTACTTC.

The chain recombines TRBV5-1 with TRBJ1-2; D may be TRBD1 (5 bases). The germline V and J ends were trimmed by 4 bases and 1 base, with 17 bases remaining between them. Germline lookup yields CDR1 SGHRS and CDR2 YFSETQ. The length of the CDR3 is 16 residues. The CDR3 DNA sequence: TGCGCCAGCAGCCTTATCCAGGGAAGAATTAACTATGGCTACACCTTC. Translated: CASSLIQGRINYGYTF. Full variable domain (missing parts from reference TRBV5-1 and TRBJ1-2): KAGVTQTPRYLIKTRGQQVTLSCSPISGHRSVSWYQQTPGQGLQFLFEYFSETQRNKGNFPGRFSGRQFSNSRSEMNVSTLELGDSALYLCASSLIQGRINYGYTFGSGTRLTVV.

In DNA form, the CDR3 reads TGTGCCAGCAGCCAAGTCCTAGCGGGGGGCGACAATGAGCAGTTCTTC. It specifies CASSQVLAGGDNEQFF. This chain links TRBV4-2 with TRBJ2-1; 11 nucleotides line up with TRBD2. The CDR3 totals 16 residues. Germline CDR1 reads LGHNA; CDR2 reads YNFKEQ. V gave up 1 base and J gave up 5 bases; unmatched junction bases: 4.

The rearrangement links TRBV7-2 to TRBJ1-1, with TRBD1 as a possible D gene (5 bases). Germline lookup yields CDR1 SGHTA and CDR2 FQGNSA. CDR3 length: 15 amino acids. V gave up 6 bases and J gave up 5 bases, with 19 bases separating them. CDR3 region: CASRSRPLPGTEAFF. The CDR3 nucleotides read TGTGCCAGCAGATCCAGACCCCTACCAGGGACTGAAGCTTTCTTT.

The rearrangement uses TRBV18 and TRBJ1-1; D uncertain. Germline-derived CDR1 and CDR2 are KGHSH and LQKENI. This CDR3 has 13 residues. V lost 5 bases and J lost 2, with 9 bases in between. CDR3 loop: CASSTRVNTEAFF. DNA for the CDR3: TGTGCCAGCTCAACTAGGGTAAACACTGAAGCTTTCTTT.

The chain combines TRBV5-1 with TRBJ1-4, with 10 bases fitting TRBD1. Germline V CDR1 and CDR2: SGHRS, YFSETQ. CDR3 size: 14 residues. Trimming at V came to 2 bases and at J to 6 bases, leaving 1 base not matched to a gene. The CDR3 spells CASSFGQGDEKLFF. DNA for the CDR3: TGCGCCAGCAGCTTTGGACAGGGGGATGAAAAACTGTTTTTT.

The table lists this clone with a few counts. The chain uses TRBV20-1 and TRBJ2-7, with D possibly matching TRBD1 (6 bases). The germline V and J ends were trimmed by 3 bases and 5 bases, with 17 bases remaining between them. This CDR3 is built from 14 residues. Germline CDR1 and CDR2: DFQATT and SNEGSKA (reference sequence). CDR3 coding DNA: TGCAGTGCTAGTAACCAGGGGTTGATAGACGAGCAGTACTTC. Translation gives CSASNQGLIDEQYF.

The chain combines TRBV18 with TRBJ1-4; 9 positions agree with TRBD1. Losses at the gene ends were 2 bases for V and 2 bases for J; bases not matched to a gene: 9. Germline values: CDR1 KGHSH, CDR2 LQKENI. This CDR3 contains 18 residues. The CDR3 nucleotides are TGTGCCAGCTCACCAAGGGACAGGGAAGGTGCGACTAATGAAAAACTGTTTTTT. Encoded protein: CASSPRDREGATNEKLFF.

The rearrangement uses TRBV5-1 and TRBJ1-3; D unresolved. CDR3 length: 13 amino acids. The V gene's germline CDR1 is SGHRS and CDR2 YFSETQ. Trimming cost V 5 bases and J 6 bases, with 12 bases left between them. The CDR3 loop is CASRAGWENTIYF. The CDR3 coding sequence is TGCGCCAGCAGAGCGGGTTGGGAAAACACCATATATTTT.

This rearrangement joins TRBV5-1 to TRBJ1-1; no reliable D call. The CDR3 runs to 14 residues. V lost 0 bases to trimming and J lost 0 bases, with 6 bases between them. Germline V gene sequence: CDR1 SGHRS, CDR2 YFSETQ. The CDR3 region is CASSLDILNTEAFF. The CDR3 bases are TGCGCCAGCAGCTTGGACATCTTGAACACTGAAGCTTTCTTT.

V usage is TRBV7-2 and J usage is TRBJ2-5; the match to TRBD1 covers 8 bases. CDR3 length: 14 amino acids. V lost 3 bases, J lost 3 bases, and 3 bases stayed unmatched. Germline V gene lookup returns CDR1 SGHTA and CDR2 FQGNSA. This CDR3 is CASSFPDREETQYF. CDR3 sequence (DNA): TGTGCCAGCAGCTTCCCGGACAGGGAAGAGACCCAGTACTTC. Full variable domain (rest looked up from reference TRBV7-2 and TRBJ2-5): GAGVSQSPSNKVTEKGKDVELRCDPISGHTALYWYRQSLGQGLEFLIYFQGNSAPDKSGLPSDRFSAERTGGSVSTLTIQRTQQEDSAVYLCASSFPDREETQYFGPGTRLLVL.

The chain couples TRBV11-2 to TRBJ2-1; D is possibly TRBD2 (5 bases). CDR3 length: 11 residues. The germline CDR1 and CDR2 sequences are SGHAT and FQNNGV. V was shortened by 4 bases and J by 14 bases, with 12 bases between the two germline ends. The CDR3 sequence: CASSSADWKFF. The CDR3 DNA sequence: TGTGCCAGCAGCTCAGCGGACTGGAAGTTCTTC.

The chain employs TRBV6-6 and TRBJ1-1, with D maybe TRBD1 (5 bases). Trimming shortened V by 2 bases and J by 1 base, and 8 bases separated the two germline ends. Germline V CDR1 and CDR2: MNHNY, SVGAGI (reference sequence). The CDR3 spans 14 residues. The CDR3 nucleotides are TGTGCCAGCAGTTACCCCGGGGGGAACACTGAAGCTTTCTTT. This gives the protein CASSYPGGNTEAFF.

V and J are TRBV24-1 and TRBJ2-3; 7 positions match TRBD2. V lost 2 bases, J lost 0 bases, and 1 base stayed unmatched. The V gene's germline CDR1 is KGHDR and CDR2 SFDVKD. The length of the CDR3 is 15 residues. The CDR3, as DNA: TGTGCCACCAGTGATTGGCGGGAGAGCACAGATACGCAGTATTTT. Protein product: CATSDWRESTDTQYF.

V gene TRBV3-1 (or the pseudogene TRBV3-2) combines with J gene TRBJ2-1; no reliable D call. The CDR3 extends over 13 amino acids. Germline V gene lookup returns CDR1 LGHDT and CDR2 YNNKEL (reference sequence). V dropped 1 base and J dropped 5 bases, with 6 bases sitting between them. As DNA, the CDR3 is TGTGCCAGCAGCCAAGGGCCTCACAATGAGCAGTTCTTC. Amino acid sequence: CASSQGPHNEQFF.